A single sample is the source of the 32 T cell receptor beta chains below, sequenced in a study of blood T cell repertoires in COVID-19. Libraries were prepared by immunoSEQ multiplex PCR; TCRdb keeps only in-frame clonotypes and omits some of them. The sample yields under 200,000 clones, roughly four fifths seen once. Material for sequencing was peripheral blood. These receptors came from a woman aged 40 to 50 with acute or convalescent COVID-19.

This sequence joins TRBV3-1 (or the pseudogene TRBV3-2) and TRBJ1-6, with 8 nucleotides matching TRBD1. The J segment lost 5 bases and the V segment lost 4 bases, leaving 4 bases of the junction unmatched. Germline-derived CDR1 and CDR2 are LGHDT and YNNKEL (reference sequence). CDR3 size: 15 residues. The CDR3 DNA sequence: TGTGCCAGCAGCCGACAGACAGGGGATAATTCACCCCTCCACTTT. Amino acids: CASSRQTGDNSPLHF.

This clone was recorded a few times. The chain couples TRBV2 to TRBJ1-1; the D gene is possibly TRBD1 (5 bases). The germline CDR1 and CDR2 sequences are SNHLY and FYNNEI. Trimming removed 9 bases at V and 2 bases at J, with 25 bases between. The CDR3 consists of 17 residues. This chain's CDR3 is CASSDLSPRGTNTEAFF. The CDR3, as DNA: TGTGCCAGTTCGGACCTTTCACCTCGGGGGACTAACACTGAAGCTTTCTTT.

The chain carries TRBV5-1 and TRBJ1-1; tentatively, D is TRBD1 (5 bases). V lost 1 base to trimming and J lost 5 bases, with 21 bases between them. Germline lookup yields CDR1 SGHRS and CDR2 YFSETQ. This CDR3 has 17 amino acids. As DNA, the CDR3 is TGCGCCAGCAGCTTGCCCCCTCTCGGGCAGGGCCGGACTGAAGCTTTCTTT. Translation gives CASSLPPLGQGRTEAFF.

The chain links TRBV10-1 to TRBJ1-4; D perhaps matches TRBD1 (6 bases). Trimming removed 10 bases at V and 4 bases at J, with 28 bases between. Germline values: CDR1 WNHNN, CDR2 SYGVQD (reference sequence). This CDR3 region has 18 residues. DNA of the CDR3: TGCGCCAAGATAATGGACAGTCGCCCCACCAAGAATAATGAAAAACTGTTTTTT. Translating it yields CAKIMDSRPTKNNEKLFF.

Here the CDR3 DNA reads TGTGCCAGCAGCTCGTACCCTCAGGGGGCGGCCATTCAGTACTTC. Protein product: CASSSYPQGAAIQYF. This rearrangement joins TRBV5-4 to TRBJ2-4; 8 bases fit TRBD1. The CDR3 totals 15 residues. The V and J ends lost 3 bases and 9 bases, in that order; junction bases with no gene match: 11. The germline gives CDR1 SGHNT, CDR2 YYREEE (reference sequence).

The V call is TRBV5-6, the J call TRBJ1-1; a weak D match, TRBD1 (5 bases). Germline V CDR1 and CDR2: SGHDT, YYEEEE. The germline V and J ends were trimmed by 1 base and 0 bases, with 7 bases remaining between them. The CDR3 loop spans 14 amino acids. In nucleotides, the CDR3 is TGTGCCAGCAGCTTGAAGGGGCTGAACACTGAAGCTTTCTTT. Its protein product is CASSLKGLNTEAFF.

The CDR3 DNA follows: TGTGCCAGCAGCTTTGGACAGGGCTTGGACTATGGCTACACCTTC. As protein: CASSFGQGLDYGYTF. This sequence joins TRBV7-9 and TRBJ1-2; 8 bases map to TRBD1. V gave up 3 bases and J gave up 3 bases; unmatched junction bases: 6. Per germline, CDR1 SEHNR and CDR2 FQNEAQ (reference sequence). The CDR3 totals 15 residues.

The chain carries TRBV7-6 and TRBJ2-2, with 8 nucleotides matching TRBD2. With 2 bases clipped from V and 2 bases from J, the junction kept 4 bases outside the gene matches. The CDR3 covers 16 residues. CDR1 and CDR2 (germline): SGHVS, FNYEAQ. CDR3 sequence reads: CASSLFLAGNTGELFF. The CDR3 DNA is TGTGCCAGCAGCTTATTCCTAGCGGGTAACACCGGGGAGCTGTTTTTT.

The V call is TRBV11-1, the J call TRBJ1-6, with D hard to call. CDR1 is SGHAT, CDR2 FQDESV, per germline (reference sequence). V was trimmed by 8 bases and J by 7 bases, leaving 15 bases between them. The CDR3 loop spans 14 amino acids. CDR3 protein: CASRSGYGNSPLHF. The CDR3 DNA sequence: TGTGCCAGCCGATCCGGGTATGGGAATTCACCCCTCCACTTT.

The chain recombines TRBV11-2 with TRBJ2-5; 9 bases agree with TRBD1. Trimming cost V 5 bases and J 5 bases; bases outside gene matches: 9. CDR1 is SGHAT and CDR2 is FQNNGV in the germline V gene. The length of the CDR3 is 15 residues. The CDR3, as DNA: TGTGCCAGCAGCCCCGGGACAGGGATTCGGGAGACCCAGTACTTC. Translating gives CASSPGTGIRETQYF.

The chain couples TRBV5-1 to TRBJ2-3; TRBD1 agrees at 8 bases. V was pared by 5 bases and J by 2 bases, with 4 bases of the junction left unmatched. Germline loops: CDR1 SGHRS, CDR2 YFSETQ. The CDR3 consists of 14 residues. Written as DNA, the CDR3 is TGCGCCAGCAGAGAGACAGGGGACACAGATACGCAGTATTTT. Translated, it gives CASRETGDTDTQYF.

The chain carries TRBV18 and TRBJ1-4, with D hard to call. This CDR3 is built from 14 residues. The germline CDR1 and CDR2 sequences are KGHSH and LQKENI. Trimming took off 3 bases at V and 6 bases at J, with 11 bases between the two ends. CDR3 loop: CASSPASVDEKLFF. The CDR3 nucleotides read TGTGCCAGCTCACCCGCCTCGGTTGATGAAAAACTGTTTTTT.

The rearrangement links TRBV29-1 to TRBJ1-2, with 8 positions matching TRBD1. V was pared by 3 bases and J by 1 base, with 4 bases of the junction left unmatched. The CDR3 runs to 14 residues. In germline, CDR1 is SQVTM, CDR2 ANQGSEA. The CDR3 DNA reads as TGCAGCGTTGAGGCCGACAGGGGTAACTATGGCTACACCTTC. Encoded protein: CSVEADRGNYGYTF.

For the CDR3, the DNA is TGTGCCAGCAGTTACGGACAGGTCGGCGAGCAGTACTTC. It is translated as CASSYGQVGEQYF. The rearrangement uses TRBV5-4 and TRBJ2-7; 7 nucleotides match TRBD1. The CDR3 contains 13 residues. The junction had 8 bases not matched to a gene; V was cut back by 5 bases and J by 6 bases. CDR1 is SGHNT and CDR2 is YYREEE in the germline V gene (reference sequence).

The chain has TRBV28 and TRBJ1-6; 9 nucleotides agree with TRBD1. Losses at the gene ends were 3 bases for V and 7 bases for J; bases not matched to a gene: 4. The germline gives CDR1 MDHEN, CDR2 SYDVKM. The CDR3 runs to 15 residues. The CDR3 DNA reads as TGTGCCAGCAGTTTCAGGGACAGGGACAATTCACCCCTCCACTTT. This sequence encodes CASSFRDRDNSPLHF.

The rearrangement uses TRBV27 and TRBJ2-3; TRBD2 matches at 13 bases. The CDR3 is made up of 18 amino acids. Germline CDR1 is MNHEY and CDR2 is SMNVEV (reference sequence). Trimming at V came to 1 base and at J to 3 bases, leaving 7 bases not matched to a gene. This chain's CDR3 is CASSLFPRTSGSTDTQYF. The CDR3 DNA reads as TGTGCCAGCAGTTTATTCCCCCGGACTAGCGGGAGTACAGATACGCAGTATTTT.

This rearrangement joins TRBV6-6 to TRBJ1-2; tentatively, D is TRBD1 (5 bases). The length of the CDR3 is 14 residues. Between the trimmed V and J ends, which lost 6 bases and 6 bases, there was a span of 17 bases. Germline CDR1 MNHNY, CDR2 SVGAGI (reference sequence). CDR3 amino acids: CASRTIGAAHGYTF. The DNA of the CDR3 is TGTGCCAGCAGAACTATTGGGGCTGCGCATGGCTACACCTTC.

The genes are TRBV6-5 and TRBJ1-4; TRBD1 matches 8 bases. The CDR3 has 15 amino acids. Germline-derived CDR1 and CDR2 are MNHEY and SVGAGI. V was clipped by 0 bases and J by 7 bases; unmatched bases: 4. This CDR3 reads CASSYSRQGSEKLFF. As DNA, the CDR3 is TGTGCCAGCAGTTACTCGCGACAGGGGAGTGAAAAACTGTTTTTT.

In nucleotides, the CDR3 is TGTGCCAGCCGTCTTGACTTGTCTGAAGCTTTCTTT. Protein product: CASRLDLSEAFF. The chain recombines TRBV2 with TRBJ1-1; D is uncertain. Germline V gives CDR1 SNHLY, CDR2 FYNNEI. The CDR3 has 12 residues. V lost 8 bases to trimming and J lost 6 bases, with 13 bases between them. The whole variable domain, remainder taken from reference TRBV2 and TRBJ1-1, is EPEVTQTPSHQVTQMGQEVILRCVPISNHLYFYWYRQILGQKVEFLVSFYNNEISEKSEIFDDQFSVERPDGSNFTLKIRSTKLEDSAMYFCASRLDLSEAFFGQGTRLTVV.

The rearrangement joins TRBV11-2 to TRBJ2-6; the D gene is possibly TRBD1 (5 bases). Between the trimmed V and J ends, which lost 5 bases and 4 bases, there was a span of 12 bases. The CDR3 runs 15 residues. Germline loops: CDR1 SGHAT, CDR2 FQNNGV. CDR3: CASSPAGPGANVLTF. Here the CDR3 DNA reads TGTGCCAGCAGCCCTGCAGGGCCCGGGGCCAACGTCCTGACTTTC.

The rearrangement uses TRBV10-3 and TRBJ2-2; the D gene is possibly TRBD1 (5 bases). This CDR3 region has 16 residues. Trimming removed 6 bases at V and 4 bases at J, with 18 bases between. Per germline, CDR1 ENHRY and CDR2 SYGVKD. The CDR3 protein is CAIRVGDFVRTGELFF. The DNA of the CDR3 is TGTGCCATCAGAGTAGGGGATTTTGTTCGCACCGGGGAGCTGTTTTTT.

The rearrangement uses TRBV5-1 and TRBJ2-6; 12 nucleotides match TRBD2. Trimming removed 8 bases from V and 0 bases from J; junction bases left unmatched: 6. CDR1 is SGHRS, CDR2 YFSETQ, per germline. The CDR3 spans 17 residues. The CDR3 loop is CASRLAGDPSGANVLTF. CDR3 sequence (DNA): TGCGCCAGTCGACTAGCGGGGGACCCCTCTGGGGCCAACGTCCTGACTTTC.

The rearrangement joins TRBV6-5 to TRBJ1-2; D unresolved. The CDR3 spans 13 residues. V was shortened by 6 bases and J by 3 bases, with 11 bases between the two germline ends. Per germline, CDR1 MNHEY and CDR2 SVGAGI. The CDR3 region has the DNA TGTGCCAGCAGGCCCGATAGTTACTATGGCTACACCTTC. Translating it yields CASRPDSYYGYTF.

The V and J genes are TRBV7-2 and TRBJ1-2; 8 positions match TRBD1. CDR1 and CDR2 from the germline V gene are SGHTA and FQGNSA. The CDR3 spans 13 residues. Unmatched junction bases numbered 4, after V lost 6 bases and J lost 4 bases. The chain's CDR3 is CASSPGQVYGYTF. The CDR3 DNA reads as TGTGCCAGCAGTCCGGGACAGGTCTATGGCTACACCTTC.

The V gene is TRBV6-5, the J gene TRBJ1-1, with D perhaps matching TRBD1 (6 bases). Between the trimmed V and J ends, which lost 10 bases and 6 bases, there was a span of 21 bases. In germline, CDR1 is MNHEY, CDR2 SVGAGI. CDR3 size: 14 residues. The CDR3, as DNA: TGTGCCACAAGACAGGATCCGATGTGGGCTGAAGCTTTCTTT. It is translated as CATRQDPMWAEAFF.

This clone was seen repeatedly, ten times or more. The rearrangement joins TRBV27 to TRBJ2-6; D remains ambiguous. The CDR3 runs to 17 residues. V lost 7 bases and J 0 bases, leaving 16 bases between the germline ends. Germline V CDR1 and CDR2: MNHEY, SMNVEV (reference sequence). The CDR3: CASTSSQSRSGANVLTF. Here the CDR3 DNA reads TGTGCCAGCACCTCATCCCAGTCTCGCTCTGGGGCCAACGTCCTGACTTTC.

The V call is TRBV19, the J call TRBJ1-3; D not certain. The CDR3 runs to 14 residues. Germline assignment: CDR1 LNHDA and CDR2 SQIVND (reference sequence). V lost 10 bases, J lost 2 bases, and 15 bases lay in between. CDR3 bases: TGTGCCACCAAGGGAGGAAAAACTGGAAACACCATATATTTT. It translates to CATKGGKTGNTIYF.

The chain links TRBV25-1 to TRBJ1-2; tentative D call: TRBD1 (6 bases). The germline V gene has CDR1 MGHDK and CDR2 SYGVNS. The CDR3 contains 14 residues. V was trimmed by 6 bases and J by 3 bases, leaving 14 bases between them. For the CDR3, the DNA is TGTGCCAGCAGCCCCAGGGGAGTGGACTATGGCTACACCTTC. The encoded protein is CASSPRGVDYGYTF.

The chain combines TRBV10-3 with TRBJ1-2, with D tentatively TRBD1 (5 bases). V lost 0 bases to trimming and J lost 6 bases, with 17 bases between them. There are 16 residues in the CDR3. Germline loops: CDR1 ENHRY, CDR2 SYGVKD. CDR3 sequence: CAISESRSAGLDGYTF. CDR3 nucleotide sequence: TGTGCCATCAGTGAGTCGAGATCGGCAGGGCTTGATGGCTACACCTTC.

As DNA, the CDR3 is TGTGCCAGTAGTCTACAGTACATGAACACTGAAGCTTTCTTT. Encoded protein: CASSLQYMNTEAFF. The chain uses TRBV19 and TRBJ1-1; D gene unclear. Germline CDR1 and CDR2: LNHDA and SQIVND (reference sequence). This CDR3 contains 14 residues. Between the trimmed V and J ends, which lost 5 bases and 0 bases, there was a span of 10 bases.

The rearrangement uses TRBV28 and TRBJ1-1, with D possibly TRBD1 on 6 matching bases. V was pared by 3 bases and J by 4 bases, with 15 bases between. The CDR3 covers 15 residues. Germline V gene sequence: CDR1 MDHEN, CDR2 SYDVKM. CDR3 coding DNA: TGTGCCAGCAGTTTGGGGGCCCGAGTGTCCACTGAAGCTTTCTTT. Translated, it gives CASSLGARVSTEAFF.

The chain joins TRBV5-6 to TRBJ1-2, with D tentatively TRBD1 (5 bases). V was cut by 1 base and J by 1 base, with 11 bases left in between. This CDR3 has 15 amino acids. Germline assignment: CDR1 SGHDT and CDR2 YYEEEE. The CDR3 region has the DNA TGTGCCAGCAGCTTGCCGGGAGGGGTTAACTATGGCTACACCTTC. Translating it yields CASSLPGGVNYGYTF. Combining the CDR3 with reference TRBV5-6 and TRBJ1-2 gives the whole variable domain DAGVTQSPTHLIKTRGQQVTLRCSPKSGHDTVSWYQQALGQGPQFIFQYYEEEERQRGNFPDRFSGHQFPNYSSELNVNALLLGDSALYLCASSLPGGVNYGYTFGSGTRLTVV.